Each of the 8 T cell receptor beta chains below was sequenced from the same sample in a study of OX40 agonist ivuxolimab in advanced cancers. This table comes from immunoSEQ multiplex PCR, and its TCRdb copy is limited to in-frame clones, with some not included. The profile shows 35,000 to 45,000 clones, 70% to 85% of them singletons. Sequencing used CD4+ or CD8+ T cells sorted from blood, obtained in a trial of the OX40 agonist ivuxolimab. These receptors were obtained from an adult with an advanced solid tumor such as melanoma, head and neck, liver or kidney cancer.

This clone showed up just once. The chain uses TRBV5-1 and TRBJ1-1, with TRBD1 matching over 8 bases. Germline trimming cut 4 bases from V and 4 bases from J; bases unmatched to any gene: 6. The CDR3 is 14 amino acids. Germline V gives CDR1 SGHRS, CDR2 YFSETQ. For the CDR3, the DNA is TGCGCCAGCAGCCTCAGGACAGGGCTCACTGAAGCTTTCTTT. It specifies CASSLRTGLTEAFF.

The chain combines TRBV6-5 with TRBJ1-2; D gene unclear. Germline V gene sequence: CDR1 MNHEY, CDR2 SVGAGI. The CDR3 loop spans 13 amino acids. V lost 2 bases and J 6 bases, leaving 10 bases between the germline ends. Here the CDR3 reads CASSYGQADGYTF. CDR3 bases: TGTGCCAGCAGTTACGGGCAGGCCGATGGCTACACCTTC.

This chain links TRBV9 with TRBJ2-5, with a possible D match to TRBD2 (6 bases). Germline V gene sequence: CDR1 SGDLS, CDR2 YYNGEE. Trimming shortened V by 2 bases and J by 1 base, and 9 bases separated the two germline ends. The CDR3 has 14 residues. The CDR3 coding sequence is TGTGCCAGCAGCGTCCGGACTACCCAAGAGACCCAGTACTTC. Its protein is CASSVRTTQETQYF.

This chain uses TRBV2 with TRBJ1-1; perhaps TRBD1 as D (5 bases). This CDR3 comprises 16 residues. Germline-derived CDR1 and CDR2 are SNHLY and FYNNEI. V was shortened by 2 bases and J by 5 bases, with 18 bases between the two germline ends. The CDR3 reads CASSEYGGLGSTEAFF. In DNA form, the CDR3 reads TGTGCCAGCAGTGAATATGGGGGATTGGGAAGTACTGAAGCTTTCTTT.

The CDR3 region is CASSFRVGATEAFF. CDR3 sequence (DNA): TGTGCCAGCAGCTTCAGGGTAGGGGCCACTGAAGCTTTCTTT. The V call is TRBV11-3, the J call TRBJ1-1, with D tentatively TRBD1 (5 bases). Trimming left V 3 bases short and J 4 bases short, with 12 bases between. Germline V gene sequence: CDR1 SGHNT, CDR2 YENEEA. The CDR3 length is 14 residues.

The chain is built from TRBV4-1 and TRBJ2-7; D is possibly TRBD2 (5 bases). Between the trimmed V and J ends, which lost 0 bases and 4 bases, there was a span of 10 bases. The CDR3 is 14 residues long. The germline V gene has CDR1 MGHRA and CDR2 YSYEKL. The CDR3 DNA sequence: TGCGCCAGCAGCCAAGAGGGTTGGACTTACGAGCAGTACTTC. As protein: CASSQEGWTYEQYF.

Turning to this clone: The junction shows a germline mismatch at one end, possibly a read error. V gene TRBV13 combines with J gene TRBJ2-7; 7 bases agree with TRBD1. Germline CDR1 is PRHDT and CDR2 is FYEKMQ (reference sequence). The CDR3 loop spans 12 amino acids. CDR3 in DNA: TGTGCCAGCAGCTTAGGCTGGACAGGACCCAGCTTC. Translation gives CASSLGWTGPSF. Variable domain in full (rest from reference TRBV13 and TRBJ2-7): AAGVIQSPRHLIKEKRETATLKCYPIPRHDTVYWYQQGPGQDPQFLISFYEKMQSDKGSIPDRFSAQQFSDYHSELNMSSLELGDSALYFCASSLGWTGPSFGPGTRLTVT.

The chain links TRBV6-5 to TRBJ1-2; weak D call: TRBD1 (5 bases). Per the germline V gene, CDR1 is MNHEY and CDR2 is SVGAGI. Trimming took 6 bases from V and 4 from J, leaving 9 bases between them. The CDR3 loop spans 12 amino acids. The CDR3 reads CASSAGSYGYTF. Written as DNA, the CDR3 is TGTGCCAGCAGCGCAGGGAGCTATGGCTACACCTTC.